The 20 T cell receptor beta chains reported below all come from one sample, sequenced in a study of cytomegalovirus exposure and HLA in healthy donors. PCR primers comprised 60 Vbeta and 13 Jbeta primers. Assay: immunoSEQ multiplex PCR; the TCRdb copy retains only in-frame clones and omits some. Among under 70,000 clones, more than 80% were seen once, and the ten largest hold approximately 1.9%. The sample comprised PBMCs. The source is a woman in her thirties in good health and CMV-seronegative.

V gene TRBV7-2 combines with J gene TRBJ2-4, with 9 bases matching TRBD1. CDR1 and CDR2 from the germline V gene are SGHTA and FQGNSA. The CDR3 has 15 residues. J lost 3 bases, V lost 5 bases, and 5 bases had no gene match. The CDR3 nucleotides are TGTGCCAGCAGCAACAGGGGGCCCGGCAAAAACATTCAGTACTTC. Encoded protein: CASSNRGPGKNIQYF.

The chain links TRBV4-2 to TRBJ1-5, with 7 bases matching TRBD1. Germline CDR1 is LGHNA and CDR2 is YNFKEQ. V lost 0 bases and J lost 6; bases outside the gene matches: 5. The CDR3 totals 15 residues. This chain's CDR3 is CASSQDSQGGQPQHF. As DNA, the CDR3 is TGTGCCAGCAGCCAAGATTCGCAGGGGGGTCAGCCCCAGCATTTT.

CDR3 DNA sequence: TGTGCCAGCAGCCGAGGCGTGGAGGGCTATGGCTACACCTTC. Its protein product is CASSRGVEGYGYTF. The genes are TRBV27 and TRBJ1-2; unclear D gene. Per germline, CDR1 MNHEY and CDR2 SMNVEV (reference sequence). V lost 6 bases to trimming and J lost 4 bases, with 15 bases between them. The CDR3 has 14 amino acids.

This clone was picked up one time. CDR3 sequence (DNA): TGTGCCAGCAGCCCCACTCTTTCACGTGCCTACGAGCAGTACTTC. This gives the protein CASSPTLSRAYEQYF. V usage is TRBV5-6 and J usage is TRBJ2-5; unclear D gene. The J call may be faulty, since TRBJ2-7 better matches the DNA end. CDR1 is SGHDT, CDR2 YYEEEE, per germline. This CDR3 contains 15 residues.

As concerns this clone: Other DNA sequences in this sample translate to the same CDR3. Written as DNA, the CDR3 is TGTGCCAGCAGCTTGGCCCGAGGGAGAGAGACCCAGTACTTC. Its protein is CASSLARGRETQYF. The chain recombines TRBV5-4 with TRBJ2-5; maybe TRBD2 (5 bases). Trimming left V 0 bases short and J 4 bases short, with 10 bases between. The CDR3 consists of 14 residues. Germline assignment: CDR1 SGHNT and CDR2 YYREEE (reference sequence).

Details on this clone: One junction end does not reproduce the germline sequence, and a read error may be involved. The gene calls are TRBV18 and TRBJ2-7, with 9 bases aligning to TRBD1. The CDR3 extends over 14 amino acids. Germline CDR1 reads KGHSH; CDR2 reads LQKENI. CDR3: CAGSPGQGAYEQYF. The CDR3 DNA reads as TGTGCCGGCTCACCGGGACAGGGCGCCTACGAGCAGTACTTC.

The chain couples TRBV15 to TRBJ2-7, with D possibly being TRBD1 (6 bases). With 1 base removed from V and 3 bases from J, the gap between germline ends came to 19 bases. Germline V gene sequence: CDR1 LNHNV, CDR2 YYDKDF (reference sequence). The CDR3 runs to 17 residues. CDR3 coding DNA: TGTGCCACCAGCAGAGGACGCGGGCAGGGGTTCAACTACGAGCAGTACTTC. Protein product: CATSRGRGQGFNYEQYF.

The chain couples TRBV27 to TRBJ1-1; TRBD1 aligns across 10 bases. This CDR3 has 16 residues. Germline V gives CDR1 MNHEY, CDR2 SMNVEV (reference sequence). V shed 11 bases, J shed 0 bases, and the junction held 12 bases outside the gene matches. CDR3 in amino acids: CASNSGTGVMNTEAFF. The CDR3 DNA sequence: TGTGCCTCTAACTCCGGGACAGGGGTAATGAACACTGAAGCTTTCTTT.

CDR3 in DNA: TGTGCCAGCAGCCCGGCGGGGGGAACCAAAAACATTCAGTACTTC. Translating it yields CASSPAGGTKNIQYF. The chain carries TRBV28 and TRBJ2-4; TRBD2 matches at 8 bases. Germline CDR1 reads MDHEN; CDR2 reads SYDVKM. With 6 bases clipped from V and 2 bases from J, the junction kept 6 bases outside the gene matches. This CDR3 is 15 amino acids long. Full variable domain (missing parts from reference TRBV28 and TRBJ2-4): DVKVTQSSRYLVKRTGEKVFLECVQDMDHENMFWYRQDPGLGLRLIYFSYDVKMKEKGDIPEGYSVSREKKERFSLILESASTNQTSMYLCASSPAGGTKNIQYFGAGTRLSVL.

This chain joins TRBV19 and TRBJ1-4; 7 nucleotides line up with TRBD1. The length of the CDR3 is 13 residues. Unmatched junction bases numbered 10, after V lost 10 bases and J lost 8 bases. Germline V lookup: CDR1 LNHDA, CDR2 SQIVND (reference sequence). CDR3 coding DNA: TGTGCCACTGCGGCAGGGGGTAGGGAAAAACTGTTTTTT. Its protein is CATAAGGREKLFF.

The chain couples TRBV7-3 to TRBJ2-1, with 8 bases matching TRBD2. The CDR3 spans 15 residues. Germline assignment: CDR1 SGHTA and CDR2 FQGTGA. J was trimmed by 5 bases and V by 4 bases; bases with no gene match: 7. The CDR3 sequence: CASSSGLAYDNEQFF. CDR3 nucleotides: TGTGCCAGCAGCTCTGGACTAGCTTATGACAATGAGCAGTTCTTC.

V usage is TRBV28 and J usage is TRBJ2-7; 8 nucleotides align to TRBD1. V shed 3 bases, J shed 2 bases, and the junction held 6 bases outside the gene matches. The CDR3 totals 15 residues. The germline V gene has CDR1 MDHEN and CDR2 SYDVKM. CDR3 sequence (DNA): TGTGCCAGCAGTTTCGGGGACAGGCCAGCCTACGAGCAGTACTTC. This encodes CASSFGDRPAYEQYF. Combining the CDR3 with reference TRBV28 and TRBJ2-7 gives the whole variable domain DVKVTQSSRYLVKRTGEKVFLECVQDMDHENMFWYRQDPGLGLRLIYFSYDVKMKEKGDIPEGYSVSREKKERFSLILESASTNQTSMYLCASSFGDRPAYEQYFGPGTRLTVT.

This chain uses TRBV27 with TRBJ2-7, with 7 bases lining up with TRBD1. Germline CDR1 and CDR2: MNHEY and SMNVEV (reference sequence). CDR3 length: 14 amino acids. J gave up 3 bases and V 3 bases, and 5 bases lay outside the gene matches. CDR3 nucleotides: TGTGCCAGCAGTTTGGTCCCAGGGGGCTACGAGCAGTACTTC. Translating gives CASSLVPGGYEQYF.

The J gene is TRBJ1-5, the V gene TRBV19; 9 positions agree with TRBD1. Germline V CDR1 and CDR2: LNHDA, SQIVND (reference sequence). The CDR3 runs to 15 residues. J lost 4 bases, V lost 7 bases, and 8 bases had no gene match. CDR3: CASTISGTGNQPQHF. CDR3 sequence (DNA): TGTGCCAGTACAATCTCCGGGACAGGGAATCAGCCCCAGCATTTT.

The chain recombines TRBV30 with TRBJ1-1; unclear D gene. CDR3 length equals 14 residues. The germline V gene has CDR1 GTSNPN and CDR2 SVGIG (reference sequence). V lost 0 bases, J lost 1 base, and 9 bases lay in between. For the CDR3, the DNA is TGTGCCTGGAGTGTACTAAGGAGGAACACTGAAGCTTTCTTT. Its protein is CAWSVLRRNTEAFF.

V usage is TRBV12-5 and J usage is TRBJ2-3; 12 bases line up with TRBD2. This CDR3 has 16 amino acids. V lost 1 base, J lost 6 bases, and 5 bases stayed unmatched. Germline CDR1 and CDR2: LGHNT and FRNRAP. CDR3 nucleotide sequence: TGTGCTAGTGGTTTGGGACTAGCGGGAGCCTATGATACGCAGTATTTT. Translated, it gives CASGLGLAGAYDTQYF.

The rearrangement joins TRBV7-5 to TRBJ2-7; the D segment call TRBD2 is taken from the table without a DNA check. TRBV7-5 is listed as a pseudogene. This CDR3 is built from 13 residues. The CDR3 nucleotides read TGTGTCAGAAGCTTAGTAATTTTTTACGAGCAGTACTTC. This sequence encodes CVRSLVIFYEQYF.

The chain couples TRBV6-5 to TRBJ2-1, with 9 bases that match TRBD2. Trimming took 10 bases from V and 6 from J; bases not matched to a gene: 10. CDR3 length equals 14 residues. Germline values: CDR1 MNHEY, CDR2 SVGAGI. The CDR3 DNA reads TGTGCCACTTCACAGCGGGAGGAGGGCAATGAGCAGTTCTTC. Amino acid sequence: CATSQREEGNEQFF.

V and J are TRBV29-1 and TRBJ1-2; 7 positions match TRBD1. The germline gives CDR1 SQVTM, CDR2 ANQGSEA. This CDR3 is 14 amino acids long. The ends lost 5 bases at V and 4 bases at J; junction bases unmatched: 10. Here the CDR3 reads CSVLGTAISYGYTF. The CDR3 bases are TGCAGCGTTCTTGGGACAGCAATTAGCTATGGCTACACCTTC.

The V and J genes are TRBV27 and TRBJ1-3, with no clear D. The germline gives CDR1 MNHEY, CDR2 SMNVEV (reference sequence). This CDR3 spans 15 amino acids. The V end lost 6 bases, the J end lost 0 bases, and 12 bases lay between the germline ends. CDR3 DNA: TGTGCCAGCAGCTCCCGTCCCCTCTCTGGAAACACCATATATTTT. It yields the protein CASSSRPLSGNTIYF.